Shown below are 26 T cell receptor beta chains from a single sample sequenced in a study of blood T cells in healthy people across ages (dated by TCRdb to the mid-2010s). Preparation of the library involved 5' RACE. Sequencing was carried out with an Illumina HiSeq 2500. A second PCR of roughly 7 to 11 cycles was performed with a sample-barcoded 5' primer and a J-beta primer mix. TCRdb reran the public reads through fastp at Q25 and MiXCR, keeping productive beta chains. CDR3 protein sequences are deduplicated, and each keeps its most common genes and DNA. The sample has about 1.4 million distinct CDR3 sequences on record, 55% to 75% of them singletons. The ten largest clones capture more than 6% of the sample. Specimen: blood. The source of these receptors is a man between 18 and 29 years old in good health.

This chain connects TRBV5-6 to TRBJ2-1, with TRBD2 matching over 9 bases. Looked up from germline, CDR1 is SGHDT and CDR2 is YYEEEE. This CDR3 comprises 16 residues. Trimming cost V 1 base and J 3 bases; bases outside gene matches: 5. The CDR3: CASSLFRGRVYNEQFF. The CDR3 DNA reads as TGTGCCAGCAGCTTGTTTCGCGGGAGGGTCTACAATGAGCAGTTCTTC.

This clonotype showed up just a few times. The gene calls are TRBV15 and TRBJ2-4; 7 bases align to TRBD2. V trimming: 8 bases; J trimming: 7 bases; junction bases outside the gene matches: 17. The V gene's germline CDR1 is LNHNV and CDR2 YYDKDF (reference sequence). The CDR3 is 16 amino acids. For the CDR3, the DNA is TGTGCCACCGGGAGGGCGGGGAGCCTACCAGGGAACATTCAGTACTTC. Amino acids: CATGRAGSLPGNIQYF.

This clonotype came up once. The rearrangement joins TRBV29-1 to TRBJ2-4, with 10 positions matching TRBD1. The closer fit of TRBJ2-7 to the DNA end suggests the J call may be wrong. Germline V CDR1 and CDR2: SQVTM, ANQGSEA. The CDR3 is 15 amino acids. CDR3 sequence: CSVDGQKGQGNEQYF. DNA for the CDR3: TGCAGCGTTGATGGCCAGAAGGGACAGGGGAACGAGCAGTACTTC.

Only a few counts were recorded for this clonotype. The chain joins TRBV29-1 to TRBJ2-1; possibly TRBD2 for D (6 bases). CDR3 length: 12 amino acids. V gave up 7 bases and J gave up 7 bases, with 14 bases separating them. Germline V lookup: CDR1 SQVTM, CDR2 ANQGSEA. CDR3 in DNA: TGCAGCGGTCAACTAGCCCGGAATGAGCAGTTCTTC. It codes for CSGQLARNEQFF.

V usage is TRBV10-1 and J usage is TRBJ2-2; 10 bases agree with TRBD1. From germline, CDR1 is WNHNN and CDR2 SYGVQD (reference sequence). V lost 5 bases to trimming and J lost 4 bases; unmatched junction nucleotides: 4. CDR3 length equals 15 residues. CDR3 region: CASSRDRGITGELFF. Here the CDR3 DNA reads TGCGCCAGCAGTAGGGACAGGGGTATCACCGGGGAGCTGTTTTTT.

The rearrangement links TRBV29-1 to TRBJ1-5; D may be TRBD1 (6 bases). Germline V gene data show CDR1 as SQVTM and CDR2 as ANQGSEA. This CDR3 has 13 residues. V lost 8 bases and J 0 bases, leaving 11 bases between the germline ends. CDR3 sequence: CSPGTLSNQPQHF. The CDR3 DNA reads as TGCAGCCCCGGGACACTTAGCAATCAGCCCCAGCATTTT.

The chain has TRBV29-1 and TRBJ2-7; D may be TRBD1 or TRBD2 (5 bases each). The length of the CDR3 is 15 residues. V was shortened by 4 bases and J by 0 bases, with 16 bases between the two germline ends. Germline CDR1 reads SQVTM; CDR2 reads ANQGSEA. CDR3 bases: TGCAGCGTTGTTGTTAGTGGGGGTTACTCCTACGAGCAGTACTTC. This sequence encodes CSVVVSGGYSYEQYF.

The chain recombines TRBV7-2 with TRBJ1-2; 8 bases fit TRBD1. Germline loops: CDR1 SGHTA, CDR2 FQGNSA. The CDR3 spans 14 residues. V was clipped by 5 bases and J by 5 bases; unmatched bases: 7. The DNA for the CDR3 is TGTGCCAGCAGCACCTTCACAGGGGGGTATGGCTACACCTTC. Protein product: CASSTFTGGYGYTF.

The DNA for the CDR3 is TGTGCCAGCACCGAAAGGGTTTCGGATACGCAGTATTTT. It codes for CASTERVSDTQYF. This chain links TRBV6-1 with TRBJ2-3; D gene uncertain. CDR3 length: 13 residues. Germline V gene lookup returns CDR1 MNHNS and CDR2 SASEGT. Trimming stripped 7 bases from V and 6 bases from J, with 14 bases between.

This clonotype appeared many times. The rearrangement links TRBV4-2 to TRBJ2-3; possibly TRBD2 for D (5 bases). CDR3 length: 15 residues. Deletions cut 6 bases from V and 6 bases from J, with 19 bases between. CDR1 and CDR2 (germline): LGHNA, YNFKEQ. The chain's CDR3 is CASSIERVKGDTQYF. The DNA of the CDR3 is TGTGCCAGCAGTATCGAGAGGGTAAAAGGCGATACGCAGTATTTT.

The chain uses TRBV4-3 and TRBJ2-7; 7 bases are shared with TRBD1. Germline V gene data show CDR1 as LGHNA and CDR2 as YSLEER. V was pared by 0 bases and J by 2 bases, with 4 bases of the junction left unmatched. The CDR3 runs 15 residues. In DNA, the CDR3 is TGCGCCAGCAGCCAAGAGTACAGGGGAGCCTACGAGCAGTACTTC. Translated: CASSQEYRGAYEQYF.

The chain employs TRBV28 and TRBJ1-1; D is uncertain. CDR3 length equals 15 residues. Trimming took off 6 bases at V and 2 bases at J, with 16 bases between the two ends. The germline V gene encodes CDR1 MDHEN and CDR2 SYDVKM. In nucleotides, the CDR3 is TGTGCCAGCAGGCCCGCATGGATCACCAACACTGAAGCTTTCTTT. Translating gives CASRPAWITNTEAFF.

A few counts support this clonotype. This chain links TRBV20-1 with TRBJ2-5, with 8 bases matching TRBD1. The CDR3 is made up of 12 amino acids. The V gene end was trimmed by 7 bases and the J gene end by 1 base; junction bases not matched to a gene: 2. Germline values: CDR1 DFQATT, CDR2 SNEGSKA (reference sequence). The CDR3 loop is CSGGQGQETQYF. CDR3 DNA: TGCAGTGGTGGACAGGGCCAAGAGACCCAGTACTTC.

The rearrangement links TRBV25-1 to TRBJ2-1; tentatively, D is TRBD1 or TRBD2 (6 bases each). This CDR3 is built from 15 residues. V was trimmed by 6 bases and J by 6 bases, leaving 18 bases between them. Germline-derived CDR1 and CDR2 are MGHDK and SYGVNS. This CDR3 is CASSHRGGSVNEQFF. CDR3 bases: TGTGCCAGCAGCCACCGAGGGGGGAGTGTCAATGAGCAGTTCTTC.

This chain links TRBV12-3 or TRBV12-4 with TRBJ1-2; 8 bases fit TRBD1. After removal of 5 bases from V and 4 bases from J, the junction contained 3 bases not matched to a gene. This CDR3 region has 13 residues. CDR3 region: CASSKGQAYGYTF. In nucleotides, the CDR3 is TGTGCCAGCAGTAAGGGACAGGCCTATGGCTACACCTTC.

The CDR3 nucleotides are TGTGCCAGCAGCCAAGATCACGGAAATACGCAGTATTTT. This codes for CASSQDHGNTQYF. The rearrangement links TRBV3-1 to TRBJ2-3; D not resolved. The germline V gene has CDR1 LGHDT and CDR2 YNNKEL (reference sequence). The CDR3 consists of 13 residues. V dropped 0 bases and J dropped 7 bases, with 8 bases sitting between them.

The gene calls are TRBV6-5 and TRBJ1-2; no firm D call. Trimming took 2 bases from V and 5 from J, leaving 9 bases between them. The CDR3 covers 13 residues. Germline V gives CDR1 MNHEY, CDR2 SVGAGI. CDR3 nucleotide sequence: TGTGCCAGCAGTTACGGGTTCGTTTATGGCTACACCTTC. It translates to CASSYGFVYGYTF.

This clonotype was detected a few times. This chain joins TRBV12-3 or TRBV12-4 and TRBJ2-1, with TRBD1 matching 10 bases. The J call may be wrong; the DNA end is better matched by TRBJ2-7. This CDR3 contains 14 residues. The CDR3 reads CASSPRQGADEQYF. The CDR3 bases are TGTGCCAGCAGTCCCAGACAGGGGGCTGACGAGCAGTACTTC.

V usage is TRBV2 and J usage is TRBJ1-5, with 10 nucleotides matching TRBD1. The V segment lost 1 base and the J segment 6 bases; nucleotides outside the gene matches: 3. This CDR3 is built from 15 residues. CDR1 and CDR2 (germline): SNHLY, FYNNEI. The DNA of the CDR3 is TGTGCCAGCAGTGAAGGACAGGGGGCTATTCAGCCCCAGCATTTT. The encoded protein is CASSEGQGAIQPQHF. Based on the CDR3 plus reference TRBV2 and TRBJ1-5, the full variable domain is EPEVTQTPSHQVTQMGQEVILRCVPISNHLYFYWYRQILGQKVEFLVSFYNNEISEKSEIFDDQFSVERPDGSNFTLKIRSTKLEDSAMYFCASSEGQGAIQPQHFGDGTRLSIL.

This clonotype has a handful of counts. V is TRBV20-1 and J is TRBJ2-7, with TRBD1 matching 9 bases. Trimming took 6 bases from V and 3 from J; bases not matched to a gene: 6. In germline, CDR1 is DFQATT, CDR2 SNEGSKA (reference sequence). The CDR3 contains 13 residues. The CDR3 coding sequence is TGCAGTGCGAAGGGACAGGGACTCTACGAGCAGTACTTC. Translation gives CSAKGQGLYEQYF.

CDR3: CASSKAGTEAIRETQYF. CDR3 DNA: TGCGCCAGCAGTAAGGCCGGGACAGAGGCAATTCGGGAGACCCAGTACTTC. This chain links TRBV5-1 with TRBJ2-5; TRBD1 aligns across 7 bases. Trimming at V came to 5 bases and at J to 5 bases, leaving 18 bases not matched to a gene. The CDR3 spans 17 residues. Germline CDR1 is SGHRS and CDR2 is YFSETQ.

This clonotype has more than one count but fewer than ten. The rearrangement uses TRBV7-2 and TRBJ2-3; the D call may be TRBD1 or TRBD2 (5 bases each). This CDR3 is 14 amino acids long. From germline, CDR1 is SGHTA and CDR2 FQGNSA. V lost 5 bases to trimming and J lost 5 bases, with 14 bases between them. CDR3 coding DNA: TGTGCCAGCAGCCCCAGGGTTGGAGGAGATACGCAGTATTTT. Translated, it gives CASSPRVGGDTQYF.

The chain recombines TRBV5-1 with TRBJ1-1; no reliable D call. Germline CDR1 is SGHRS and CDR2 is YFSETQ. Trimming removed 0 bases at V and 4 bases at J, with 16 bases between. The CDR3 is 16 residues long. CDR3 nucleotide sequence: TGCGCCAGCAGCTTGGTGGTAGGTACGAAAGGCACTGAAGCTTTCTTT. This codes for CASSLVVGTKGTEAFF.

V gene TRBV20-1 combines with J gene TRBJ2-1, with TRBD1 matching 7 bases. V shed 3 bases, J shed 9 bases, and the junction held 11 bases outside the gene matches. CDR3 size: 14 residues. Looked up from germline, CDR1 is DFQATT and CDR2 is SNEGSKA (reference sequence). The DNA for the CDR3 is TGCAGTGCTAGGGGCCAGGGGGTAATCGGTGAGCAGTTCTTC. Its protein product is CSARGQGVIGEQFF.

The chain recombines TRBV11-3 with TRBJ2-1; 14 nucleotides agree with TRBD2. CDR3 length: 16 residues. Trimming at V came to 3 bases and at J to 8 bases, leaving 6 bases not matched to a gene. CDR1 and CDR2 (germline): SGHNT, YENEEA. CDR3 sequence: CASSFPGTSGSHEQFF. The DNA for the CDR3 is TGTGCCAGCAGCTTCCCGGGGACTAGCGGGAGCCATGAGCAGTTCTTC.

There are a few counts of this clonotype. J is TRBJ1-2 and V is TRBV21-1. TRBV21-1 is recorded as a pseudogene. The CDR3 spans 16 residues. CDR3 DNA: TGTGCCAGCAGCAAAGCGCGTAAAGGTGACCGAGGGGGCTACACCTTC. Encoded protein: CASSKARKGDRGGYTF.